This TCR beta chain was sequenced in a study of spatial heterogeneity in lung cancer. This clonotype was seen repeatedly, ten times or more. Its specificity is unknown. Time point described: sample taken at primary tumor resection. One entry per CDR3 protein results from TCRdb running MiXCR on the 5' RACE reads. The sample consists of fewer than 15,000 distinct CDR3 sequences, around 6.1% of them appearing once. Trimming took 8 bases from V and 0 from J, leaving 15 bases between them. The CDR3 covers 15 residues. Germline-derived CDR1 and CDR2 are MNHNS and SASEGT. General study findings and limits: In tumors, expanded intratumoral alpha and beta TCR counts tracked mutation counts.

The specimen was lung tumor tissue, collected at surgery. This clonotype was sampled from a female donor with early-stage non-small cell lung cancer. The chain recombines TRBV6-1 with TRBJ2-3; D may match TRBD1 or TRBD2 (5 bases each). CDR3 residues: CASLKGTTSTDTQYF. The CDR3 nucleotides read TGTGCCAGCCTAAAGGGGACGACTAGCACAGATACGCAGTATTTT.